This TCR beta chain was sequenced for a study of blood T cell repertoires in COVID-19. About the research overall: Acute and convalescent COVID-19 samples came from the United States, Italy and Spain. The cDNA or gDNA used as material had been derived from T cells, B-cell-depleted T cells, or PBMCs.

Repertoires were generated with immunoSEQ multiplex PCR, while TCRdb's copy carries only in-frame clones and drops some. There are about 170,000 clones in the sample; around 87% occur only once, and around 0.6% lies in the top ten. From germline, CDR1 is DFQATT and CDR2 SNEGSKA (reference sequence). The V gene lost 3 bases and the J gene lost 4 bases, with 21 bases spanning the gap. The CDR3 totals 17 residues. Seattle's enrolled individuals joined amid active infection and were then monitored longitudinally. The sample taken for sequencing was peripheral blood. This receptor was taken from a man aged 60 to 75 with COVID-19, enrolled during active disease. The V call is TRBV20-1, the J call TRBJ2-2; no firm D call. CDR3 region: CSASNYRGSSVTGELFF. In DNA, the CDR3 is TGCAGTGCTAGTAATTATCGCGGCTCTTCGGTCACCGGGGAGCTGTTTTTT.